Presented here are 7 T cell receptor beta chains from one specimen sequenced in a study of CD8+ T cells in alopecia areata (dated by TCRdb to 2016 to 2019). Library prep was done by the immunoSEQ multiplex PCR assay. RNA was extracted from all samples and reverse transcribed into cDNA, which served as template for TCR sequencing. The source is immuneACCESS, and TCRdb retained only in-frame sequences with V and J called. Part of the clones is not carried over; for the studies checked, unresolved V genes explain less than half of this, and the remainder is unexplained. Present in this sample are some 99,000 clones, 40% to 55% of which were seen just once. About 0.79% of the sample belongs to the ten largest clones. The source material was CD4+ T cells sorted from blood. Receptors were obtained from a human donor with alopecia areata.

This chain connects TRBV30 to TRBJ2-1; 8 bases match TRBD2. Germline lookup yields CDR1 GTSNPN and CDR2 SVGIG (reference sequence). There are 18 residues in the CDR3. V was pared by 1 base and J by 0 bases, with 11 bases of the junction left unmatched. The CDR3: CAWSAYPQTSASYNEQFF. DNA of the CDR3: TGTGCCTGGAGTGCATACCCTCAGACTAGCGCCTCCTACAATGAGCAGTTCTTC.

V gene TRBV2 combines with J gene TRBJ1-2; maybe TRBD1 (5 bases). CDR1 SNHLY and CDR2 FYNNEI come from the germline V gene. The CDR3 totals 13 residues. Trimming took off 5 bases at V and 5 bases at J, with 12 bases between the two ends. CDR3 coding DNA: TGTGCCAGCAGTCCGGCCGGGGCGTATGGCTACACCTTC. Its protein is CASSPAGAYGYTF. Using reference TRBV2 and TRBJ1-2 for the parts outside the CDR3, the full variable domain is EPEVTQTPSHQVTQMGQEVILRCVPISNHLYFYWYRQILGQKVEFLVSFYNNEISEKSEIFDDQFSVERPDGSNFTLKIRSTKLEDSAMYFCASSPAGAYGYTFGSGTRLTVV.

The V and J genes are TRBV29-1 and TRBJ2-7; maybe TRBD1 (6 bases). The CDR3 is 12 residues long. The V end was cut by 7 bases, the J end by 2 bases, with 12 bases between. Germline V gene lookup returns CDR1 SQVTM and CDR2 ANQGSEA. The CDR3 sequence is CSAEGVTYEQYF. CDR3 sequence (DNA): TGCAGCGCCGAGGGGGTAACCTACGAGCAGTACTTC.

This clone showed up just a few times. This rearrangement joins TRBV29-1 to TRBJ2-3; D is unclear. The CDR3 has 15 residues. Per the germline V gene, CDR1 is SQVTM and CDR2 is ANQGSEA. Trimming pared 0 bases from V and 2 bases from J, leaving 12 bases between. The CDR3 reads CSVEDSSRATDTQYF. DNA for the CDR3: TGCAGCGTTGAAGATTCTTCTAGGGCCACAGATACGCAGTATTTT.

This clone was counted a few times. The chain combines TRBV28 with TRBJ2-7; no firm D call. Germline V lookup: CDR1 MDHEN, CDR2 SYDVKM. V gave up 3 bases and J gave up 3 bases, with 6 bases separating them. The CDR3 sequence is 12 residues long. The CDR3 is CASSFAYYEQYF. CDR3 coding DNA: TGTGCCAGCAGTTTCGCCTACTACGAGCAGTACTTC.

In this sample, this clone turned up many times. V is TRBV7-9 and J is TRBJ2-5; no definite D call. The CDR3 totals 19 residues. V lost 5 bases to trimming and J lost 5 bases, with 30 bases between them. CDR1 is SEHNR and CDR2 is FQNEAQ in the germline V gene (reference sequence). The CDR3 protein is CASSAFMGSRNLYGETQYF. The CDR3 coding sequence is TGTGCCAGCAGCGCATTTATGGGTAGTCGGAACCTTTATGGGGAGACCCAGTACTTC.

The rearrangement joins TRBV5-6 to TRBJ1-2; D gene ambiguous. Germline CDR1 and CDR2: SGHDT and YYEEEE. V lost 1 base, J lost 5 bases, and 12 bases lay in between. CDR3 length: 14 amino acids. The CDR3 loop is CASSLFDTGYGYTF. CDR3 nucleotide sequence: TGTGCCAGCAGCTTGTTTGACACCGGGTATGGCTACACCTTC.